These T cell receptor beta chains were read from a single sample in a study of T-cell reconstitution after alpha-beta-depleted transplantation in children. A single record per CDR3 protein comes from TCRdb applying MiXCR to the PCR reads. The sample shows about 980,000 distinct CDR3 sequences, 25% to 35% of them seen only once. The sequencing used PBMCs, mostly from graft donor cells, collected 360 days after TCRalphabeta/CD19-depleted stem cell transplant. These receptor sequences come from a boy younger than two who had a stem cell transplant for SCID, so the T cells may come from the graft donor. CDR3s include the opening cysteine and the closing phenylalanine or tryptophan. Fields, in order: D gene, V gene, clone size, J gene, CDR3 DNA, CDR3 protein. D genes are given only for firm matches. Not all rows give a size; the values are once, few, many and, for expanded clones, a class.

D: .; V: TRBV12-3/TRBV12-4; size: few; J: TRBJ2-5; DNA: TGTGCCAGCAGTTTCGGACTTACCACTTCCCAAGAGACCCAGTACTTC; CDR3: CASSFGLTTSQETQYF
D: .; V: TRBV20-1; size: few; J: TRBJ2-1; DNA: TGCAGTGCCAAGTCACAGTCAGAGTTCAATGAGCAGTTCTTC; CDR3: CSAKSQSEFNEQFF
D: .; V: TRBV6-2/TRBV6-3; size: .; J: TRBJ1-2; DNA: TGTGCCATCCACGACAGGATATATGGCTACACCTTC; CDR3: CAIHDRIYGYTF
D: .; V: TRBV4-2; size: few; J: TRBJ2-2; DNA: TGTGCCAGCAGCCCACAAACCGGGACCCCCCTCACCGGGGAGCTGTTTTTT; CDR3: CASSPQTGTPLTGELFF
D: .; V: TRBV12-3/TRBV12-4; size: .; J: TRBJ2-7; DNA: TGTGCCAGCAGGGCTGAACAGCCACCCTACGAGCAGTACTTC; CDR3: CASRAEQPPYEQYF
D: .; V: TRBV20-1; size: few; J: TRBJ2-2; DNA: TGCAGTGCCGCGTGGGGGGGGCACACCGGGGAGCTGTTTTTT; CDR3: CSAAWGGHTGELFF
D: .; V: TRBV6-2/TRBV6-3; size: few; J: TRBJ1-5; DNA: TGTGCCAGCAGTTATGGGGGGATTCAGCCCCAGCATTTT; CDR3: CASSYGGIQPQHF
D: TRBD2; V: TRBV5-5; size: .; J: TRBJ2-1; DNA: TGTGCCAGCAGCTTGGCTAGCGGGACGTACAATGAGCAGTTCTTC; CDR3: CASSLASGTYNEQFF
D: .; V: TRBV28; size: .; J: TRBJ2-2; DNA: TGTGCCAGCATTCACACCGGGAACACCGGGGAGCTGTTTTTT; CDR3: CASIHTGNTGELFF
D: .; V: TRBV18; size: .; J: TRBJ1-2; DNA: TGTGCCAGCTCACCCGGCAAGCAGAGACTTCACTATGGCTACACCTTC; CDR3: CASSPGKQRLHYGYTF
D: .; V: TRBV28; size: .; J: TRBJ2-7; DNA: TGTGCCAGCAAGGGGAGAACGACTAACGAGCAGTACTTC; CDR3: CASKGRTTNEQYF
D: .; V: TRBV12-3/TRBV12-4; size: few; J: TRBJ1-1; DNA: TGTGCCAGCAGTTTTTTGGGATACGGGGATGAAGCTTTCTTT; CDR3: CASSFLGYGDEAFF
D: TRBD1; V: TRBV19; size: few; J: TRBJ2-7; DNA: TGTGCCAGTAGTATGGGACAGGGGGTCTCCTACGAGCAGTACTTC; CDR3: CASSMGQGVSYEQYF
D: .; V: TRBV28; size: .; J: TRBJ2-7; DNA: TGTGCCAGCAAGTCGGGCAGGGGCTACGAGCAGTACTTC; CDR3: CASKSGRGYEQYF
D: .; V: TRBV6-1; size: few; J: TRBJ2-7; DNA: TGTGCCAGCAGACGCGACGGGCCGACCTACGAGCAGTACTTC; CDR3: CASRRDGPTYEQYF
D: .; V: TRBV4-3; size: few; J: TRBJ2-2; DNA: TGCGCCAGCAGCCAAGGAAGCTACAACACCGGGGAGCTGTTTTTT; CDR3: CASSQGSYNTGELFF
D: TRBD1; V: TRBV5-5; size: once; J: TRBJ1-4; DNA: TGTGCCAGCAGCTTGACTTCAGGGGGCATGGAACTGTTTTTT; CDR3: CASSLTSGGMELFF
D: TRBD2; V: TRBV7-8; size: few; J: TRBJ2-1; DNA: TGTGCCAGCAGCTTATCGCTAGCGGGTCCCCGACATGAGCAGTTCTTC; CDR3: CASSLSLAGPRHEQFF
D: TRBD2; V: TRBV10-1; size: .; J: TRBJ2-3; DNA: TGCGCCAGCATTCTTTCGGCTAGCGGGACAACAGATACGCAGTATTTT; CDR3: CASILSASGTTDTQYF
D: .; V: TRBV20-1; size: many; J: TRBJ2-7; DNA: TGCAGTGCTAGCCGAACGGGACTTTTGGGTGGCGAGCAGTACTTC; CDR3: CSASRTGLLGGEQYF
D: TRBD1; V: TRBV2; size: .; J: TRBJ2-6; DNA: TGTGCCAGCAGTCACCGACAGGGAAGGGAATTGTCTGGGGCCAACGTCCTGACTTTC; CDR3: CASSHRQGRELSGANVLTF
D: TRBD2; V: TRBV29-1; size: .; J: TRBJ2-5; DNA: TGCAGCGTTGAAGTGCTAGCGGGGGGGCCGAAGACCCAGTACTTC; CDR3: CSVEVLAGGPKTQYF
D: TRBD1; V: TRBV10-3; size: few; J: TRBJ2-7; DNA: TGTGCCACCAAGAGTGGGACAGGGGCCTACGAGCAGTACTTC; CDR3: CATKSGTGAYEQYF
D: TRBD2; V: TRBV15; size: few; J: TRBJ2-1; DNA: TGTGCCACCAGCAGCCCCGGACTAGCGGGCCTAACCTACAATGAGCAGTTCTTC; CDR3: CATSSPGLAGLTYNEQFF
D: .; V: TRBV12-3/TRBV12-4; size: many; J: TRBJ2-2; DNA: TGTGCCAGCAGTCGGACCGTTCAAACCGGGGAGCTGTTTTTT; CDR3: CASSRTVQTGELFF
D: .; V: TRBV29-1; size: few; J: TRBJ1-1; DNA: TGCAGCGTTGAAGCAGCGTCCACACTGAAAGCTTTCTTT; CDR3: CSVEAASTLKAFF
D: .; V: TRBV19; size: .; J: TRBJ1-1; DNA: TGTGCCAGTAGTCCCTTGGCAGGGGTGTACACTGAAGCTTTCTTT; CDR3: CASSPLAGVYTEAFF
D: .; V: TRBV10-3; size: few; J: TRBJ1-1; DNA: TGTGCCATCAGTGAGCAGGAAAGAGGCACTGAAGCTTTCTTT; CDR3: CAISEQERGTEAFF
D: TRBD2; V: TRBV27; size: .; J: TRBJ2-1; DNA: TGTGCCAGCAGACTTAGCGGGGGGGCCGGCAATGAGCAGTTCTTC; CDR3: CASRLSGGAGNEQFF
D: TRBD2; V: TRBV6-5; size: .; J: TRBJ2-3; DNA: TGTGCCAGCAGTTCCCCTGGACTAGCGGCCACAGATACGCAGTATTTT; CDR3: CASSSPGLAATDTQYF
D: TRBD1; V: TRBV29-1; size: .; J: TRBJ2-3; DNA: TGCAGCGTTGGGGGCCGCCTGCAGGGGGGCACAGATACGCAGTATTTT; CDR3: CSVGGRLQGGTDTQYF
D: TRBD1; V: TRBV4-3; size: few; J: TRBJ2-1; DNA: TGCGCCAGCAGCCGCGGACCTGGACAGGGTTCCGGTGAGCAGTTCTTC; CDR3: CASSRGPGQGSGEQFF
D: TRBD1; V: TRBV5-1; size: .; J: TRBJ1-1; DNA: TGCGCCAGCTCTTCGGGACAGGGACCGAACACTGAAGCTTTCTTT; CDR3: CASSSGQGPNTEAFF
D: .; V: TRBV29-1; size: few; J: TRBJ2-6; DNA: TGCAGCGTTGAAGCTCTCCCTGGGGCCAACGTCCTGACTTTC; CDR3: CSVEALPGANVLTF
D: TRBD1; V: TRBV7-2; size: few; J: TRBJ1-1; DNA: TGTGCCAGCAGCTTAAGCGGGGTACAGGGGGCTGAAGCTTTCTTT; CDR3: CASSLSGVQGAEAFF
D: .; V: TRBV24-1; size: few; J: TRBJ2-3; DNA: TGTGCCACCGGAACAAGGACAAGCACAGATACGCAGTATTTT; CDR3: CATGTRTSTDTQYF
D: TRBD2; V: TRBV9; size: few; J: TRBJ2-1; DNA: TGTGCCAGCAGCGTAGAGTGGTGGACTAGTGTCAATGAGCAGTTCTTC; CDR3: CASSVEWWTSVNEQFF
D: TRBD2; V: TRBV20-1; size: .; J: TRBJ2-7; DNA: TGCAGTGCTAGAGCGTCCCGACTAGCGGGGGGCGGCGAGCAGTACTTC; CDR3: CSARASRLAGGGEQYF
D: TRBD1; V: TRBV5-1; size: few; J: TRBJ1-1; DNA: TGCGCCAGCAGCTTGGTGGTGGGGACAGGGGAAGCTTTCTTT; CDR3: CASSLVVGTGEAFF
D: .; V: TRBV30; size: .; J: TRBJ2-1; DNA: TGTGCCTGGACCGCCGAAGGAGGCTACAATGAGCAGTTCTTC; CDR3: CAWTAEGGYNEQFF
D: .; V: TRBV5-1; size: .; J: TRBJ2-3; DNA: TGCGCCAGCAGCTTACGAGGGGAAAGCACAGATACGCAGTATTTT; CDR3: CASSLRGESTDTQYF
D: TRBD2; V: TRBV6-1; size: .; J: TRBJ2-2; DNA: TGTGCCAGCAAGGTCGGGGGGGCCCCCGGGGAGCTGTTTTTT; CDR3: CASKVGGAPGELFF
D: TRBD1; V: TRBV4-3; size: .; J: TRBJ2-2; DNA: TGCGCCAGCAGCCATTGGACAGGCTCCACCGGGGAGCTGTTTTTT; CDR3: CASSHWTGSTGELFF
D: .; V: TRBV28; size: .; J: TRBJ1-1; DNA: TGTGCCAGCGGCCCGCCTTTACTGTCAGCTTTCTTT; CDR3: CASGPPLLSAFF
D: TRBD1; V: TRBV10-1; size: few; J: TRBJ2-2; DNA: TGCGCCAGCAACCGACAGGGCTCCGGGGAGCTGTTTTTT; CDR3: CASNRQGSGELFF
D: TRBD1; V: TRBV29-1; size: .; J: TRBJ1-2; DNA: TGCAGCGTTGGAGGGACAGGGGCCTATGGCTACACCTTC; CDR3: CSVGGTGAYGYTF
D: .; V: TRBV7-2; size: .; J: TRBJ2-1; DNA: TGTGCCAGCAGCCCTAGCCTAAGCTCCTACAATGAGCAGTTCTTC; CDR3: CASSPSLSSYNEQFF
D: .; V: TRBV7-2; size: .; J: TRBJ2-3; DNA: TGTGCCAGCAGCCCCCGGTCCTTAGCCGCAGATACGCAGTATTTT; CDR3: CASSPRSLAADTQYF
D: .; V: TRBV12-3/TRBV12-4; size: once; J: TRBJ2-1; DNA: TGTGCCAGCAGTTTGGGGGCCATCGCTGACAATGAGCAGTTCTTC; CDR3: CASSLGAIADNEQFF